The clone carrying this TCR beta chain occurred many times. Its target is unknown. Read sequence stops 3 residues before the CDR3 end, and the germline J gene provides the missing end. This sample was included in a study of T cell clonality in common variable immunodeficiency. Patients and controls were mostly of Caucasian heritage. The repertoire was sequenced with immunoSEQ multiplex PCR; TCRdb's copy has only in-frame clones and lacks some. Observed in the sample are 50,000 to 60,000 clones, none of them singletons. Study-wide results and caveats: Compared with healthy controls, CVID subjects showed increased TCRbeta clonality, mostly in about a third.

This CDR3 comprises 14 residues. After removal of 1 base from V and 2 bases from J, the junction contained 3 bases not matched to a gene. Germline assignment: CDR1 DFQATT and CDR2 SNEGSKA (reference sequence). The J gene is TRBJ2-7, the V gene TRBV20-1; 9 bases match TRBD2. The sample was peripheral blood mononuclear cells. This clonotype was obtained from a person aged 18-70 years in good health. The CDR3 sequence is CSARVAGVTYEQYF. The sequenced part of the CDR3 DNA is TGCAGTGCTAGAGTAGCGGGAGTAACCTACGAG.